These 18 T cell receptor beta chains were sequenced from one sample in a study of T cell repertoires in cytomegalovirus infection. One entry per CDR3 protein, called by TCRdb with MiXCR from the reads. Among around 740,000 distinct CDR3 sequences listed, about a third were seen once. Sequencing input: PBMCs. The receptors come from a human donor in good health (CMV status not recorded). Some clones in this sample may be carry-over from other donors' samples.

CDR3 protein: CASTDGPSADPYGYTF. DNA of the CDR3: TGTGCCAGTACCGATGGCCCTTCGGCGGATCCCTATGGCTACACCTTC. The J gene is TRBJ1-2, the V gene TRBV19; D is undetermined. Germline V lookup: CDR1 LNHDA, CDR2 SQIVND (reference sequence). This CDR3 is 16 amino acids long. With 7 bases removed from V and 4 bases from J, the gap between germline ends came to 22 bases. Full variable domain (remainder filled in from reference TRBV19 and TRBJ1-2): DGGITQSPKYLFRKEGQNVTLSCEQNLNHDAMYWYRQDPGQGLRLIYYSQIVNDFQKGDIAEGYSVSREKKESFPLTVTSAQKNPTAFYLCASTDGPSADPYGYTFGSGTRLTVV.

This clonotype was found a few times. The chain recombines TRBV6-1 with TRBJ2-2; 10 bases line up with TRBD1. J gave up 4 bases and V 11 bases, and 7 bases lay outside the gene matches. The germline CDR1 and CDR2 sequences are MNHNS and SASEGT. This CDR3 has 14 residues. This CDR3 reads CAVRQGAITGELFF. The CDR3 DNA reads as TGTGCCGTTCGACAGGGGGCGATCACCGGGGAGCTGTTTTTT.

This chain connects TRBV28 to TRBJ1-3; perhaps TRBD1 as D (5 bases). Germline V lookup: CDR1 MDHEN, CDR2 SYDVKM. Trimming shortened V by 11 bases and J by 4 bases, and 18 bases separated the two germline ends. This CDR3 has 14 residues. CDR3 DNA sequence: TGTGCCCGCAACCCACAGGATCGGGGAAACACCATATATTTT. Its protein product is CARNPQDRGNTIYF.

About this clonotype: The CDR3 does not end in the conserved phenylalanine or tryptophan, so this is likely a read error. It is unclear where the CDR3 begins or ends on the DNA, so no DNA is shown, and the CDR3 is as TCRdb lists it. The rearrangement joins TRBV7-2 to TRBJ2-1; TRBD2, the table's D call, was not compared with the DNA. The V gene's germline CDR1 is SGHTA and CDR2 FQGNSA. The CDR3 length equals 15 residues, ends included. The CDR3 loop reads CASSLGAGGLNEQLL.

V is TRBV6-8 and J is TRBJ1-4, with 9 bases identical to TRBD1. The CDR3 sequence is 14 residues long. Trimming removed 6 bases from V and 5 bases from J; junction bases left unmatched: 4. In germline, CDR1 is MNHGY, CDR2 SAAAGT. CDR3 nucleotides: TGTGCCAGCAGAACAGGGGGCGTGAATGAAAAACTGTTTTTT. Translated: CASRTGGVNEKLFF.

V is TRBV12-3 or TRBV12-4 and J is TRBJ1-5; D is undetermined. V was pared by 6 bases and J by 3 bases, with 9 bases between. The CDR3 has 13 residues. In DNA, the CDR3 is TGTGCCAGCAGCAAGGATTTCAATCAGCCCCAGCATTTT. It is translated as CASSKDFNQPQHF.

This clonotype has a handful of counts. The chain joins TRBV20-1 to TRBJ2-4, with unresolved D. V lost 0 bases to trimming and J lost 0 bases, with 9 bases between them. The CDR3 loop spans 15 amino acids. CDR1 and CDR2 (germline): DFQATT, SNEGSKA (reference sequence). The CDR3 bases are TGCAGTGCTAGAGATCATGGTCTAGCCAAAAACATTCAGTACTTC. This encodes CSARDHGLAKNIQYF.

Only a few counts were recorded for this clonotype. This sequence joins TRBV7-6 and TRBJ2-5; TRBD2 matches at 7 bases. From germline, CDR1 is SGHVS and CDR2 FNYEAQ. CDR3 length: 14 residues. Trimming cost V 9 bases and J 1 base; bases outside gene matches: 8. CDR3 region: CASCSAGIQETQYF. DNA for the CDR3: TGTGCCAGTTGCTCAGCGGGGATCCAAGAGACCCAGTACTTC. The variable domain in full, with the rest retrieved from reference TRBV7-6 and TRBJ2-5, is GAGVSQSPRYKVTKRGQDVALRCDPISGHVSLYWYRQALGQGPEFLTYFNYEAQQDKSGLPNDRFSAERPEGSISTLTIQRTEQRDSAMYRCASCSAGIQETQYFGPGTRLLVL.

This clonotype came up many times. V and J are TRBV11-1 and TRBJ2-7; weak D call: TRBD2 (5 bases). V was trimmed by 1 base and J by 4 bases, leaving 11 bases between them. This CDR3 region has 14 residues. Looked up from germline, CDR1 is SGHAT and CDR2 is FQDESV (reference sequence). CDR3 amino acids: CASSLVPGGYEQYF. CDR3 coding DNA: TGTGCCAGCAGCTTAGTCCCAGGAGGTTACGAGCAGTACTTC. Drawing the rest from reference TRBV11-1 and TRBJ2-7, the complete variable domain is EAEVAQSPRYKITEKSQAVAFWCDPISGHATLYWYRQILGQGPELLVQFQDESVVDDSQLPKDRFSAERLKGVDSTLKIQPAELGDSAMYLCASSLVPGGYEQYFGPGTRLTVT.

This clonotype was recorded many times. V usage is TRBV7-2 and J usage is TRBJ1-1; no reliable D call. The CDR3 totals 14 residues. V was clipped by 5 bases and J by 3 bases, with 13 bases between them. Germline CDR1 is SGHTA and CDR2 is FQGNSA. The CDR3 loop reads CASSPGPGHTEAFF. The CDR3 nucleotides read TGTGCCAGCAGCCCCGGGCCCGGCCACACTGAAGCTTTCTTT.

This chain joins TRBV20-1 and TRBJ2-2; D is unclear. V was cut by 3 bases and J by 6 bases, with 8 bases left in between. Germline CDR1 reads DFQATT; CDR2 reads SNEGSKA (reference sequence). This CDR3 is 12 amino acids long. CDR3 sequence reads: CSASEVAGELFF. DNA for the CDR3: TGCAGTGCTAGCGAGGTGGCCGGGGAGCTGTTTTTT.

The chain carries TRBV4-1 and TRBJ1-5; the D gene is possibly TRBD1 (6 bases). Germline CDR1 MGHRA, CDR2 YSYEKL. The CDR3 length is 16 residues. V lost 2 bases and J lost 4, with 15 bases in between. CDR3 nucleotide sequence: TGCGCCAGCAGCCAAAACCCCGGGACACAGAATCAGCCCCAGCATTTT. Amino acids: CASSQNPGTQNQPQHF.

This rearrangement joins TRBV7-4 to TRBJ1-1; no definite D call. Trimming cost V 7 bases and J 5 bases, with 11 bases left between them. Per germline, CDR1 SGHVT and CDR2 SQSDAQ. The CDR3 totals 12 residues. CDR3 bases: TGTGCCAGCACCAATCCGGGGACTGAAGCTTTCTTT. Translated, it gives CASTNPGTEAFF.

This chain uses TRBV23-1 with TRBJ2-7; no firm D call. Being an ORF, TRBV23-1 has a function that is uncertain. The CDR3 spans 15 residues. V gave up 4 bases and J gave up 0 bases, with 13 bases separating them. CDR3 DNA sequence: TGCGCCAGCAGTCCGGACCCGGCTAGCTCCTACGAGCAGTACTTC. This translates into CASSPDPASSYEQYF.

The sample holds a few counts of this clonotype. The CDR3 loop is CASSSISGLNPYEQYF. The CDR3 bases are TGTGCCAGCAGTTCTATATCAGGGTTAAACCCCTACGAGCAGTACTTC. The chain recombines TRBV28 with TRBJ2-7; maybe TRBD1 (5 bases). Between the trimmed V and J ends, which lost 4 bases and 2 bases, there was a span of 18 bases. The CDR3 loop spans 16 amino acids. Germline V gene sequence: CDR1 MDHEN, CDR2 SYDVKM. Variable domain in full (rest from reference TRBV28 and TRBJ2-7): DVKVTQSSRYLVKRTGEKVFLECVQDMDHENMFWYRQDPGLGLRLIYFSYDVKMKEKGDIPEGYSVSREKKERFSLILESASTNQTSMYLCASSSISGLNPYEQYFGPGTRLTVT.

There are a few counts of this clonotype. The chain combines TRBV6-1 with TRBJ1-3; perhaps TRBD1 as D (5 bases). V was trimmed by 5 bases and J by 1 base, leaving 12 bases between them. Germline V gene lookup returns CDR1 MNHNS and CDR2 SASEGT. The CDR3 loop spans 15 amino acids. The CDR3 here is CASSYQGVSGNTIYF. CDR3 bases: TGTGCCAGCAGTTACCAGGGAGTATCTGGAAACACCATATATTTT.

The chain carries TRBV28 and TRBJ2-7; D is perhaps TRBD1 or TRBD2 (5 bases each). The V end was cut by 6 bases, the J end by 2 bases, with 14 bases between. CDR3 length: 14 residues. Per the germline V gene, CDR1 is MDHEN and CDR2 is SYDVKM. The chain's CDR3 is CASSSTRGPYEQYF. In DNA, the CDR3 is TGTGCCAGCAGCTCCACTCGGGGACCCTACGAGCAGTACTTC.

This chain joins TRBV20-1 and TRBJ1-1; TRBD1 might be the D (6 bases). Trimming left V 6 bases short and J 0 bases short, with 14 bases between. Looked up from germline, CDR1 is DFQATT and CDR2 is SNEGSKA (reference sequence). The CDR3 consists of 14 residues. The CDR3 sequence: CSAQLQGLNTEAFF. As DNA, the CDR3 is TGCAGTGCCCAATTACAGGGATTGAACACTGAAGCTTTCTTT.